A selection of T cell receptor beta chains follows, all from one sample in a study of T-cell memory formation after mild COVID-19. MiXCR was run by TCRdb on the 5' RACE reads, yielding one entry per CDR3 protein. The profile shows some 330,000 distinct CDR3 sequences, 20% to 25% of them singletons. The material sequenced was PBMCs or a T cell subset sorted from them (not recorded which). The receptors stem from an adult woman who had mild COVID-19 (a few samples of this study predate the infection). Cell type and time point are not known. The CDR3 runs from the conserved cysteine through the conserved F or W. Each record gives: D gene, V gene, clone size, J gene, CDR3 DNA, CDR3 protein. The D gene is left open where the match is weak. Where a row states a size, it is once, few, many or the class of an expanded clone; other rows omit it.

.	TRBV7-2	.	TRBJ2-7	TGTGCCAGCAGCTCCCCAAGGGGTGGGTACGAGCAGTACTTC	CASSSPRGGYEQYF
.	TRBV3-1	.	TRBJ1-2	TGTGCCAGCAGCCAAGGAAAATATGGCTACACCTTC	CASSQGKYGYTF
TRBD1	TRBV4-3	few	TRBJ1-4	TGCGCCAGCAGCCAAGTAGCGCGACAGGGGAGTGAAAAACTGTTTTTT	CASSQVARQGSEKLFF
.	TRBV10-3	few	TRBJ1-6	TGTGCCATCAGTGCGTCAGGGGATTCCTATAATTCACCCCTCCACTTT	CAISASGDSYNSPLHF
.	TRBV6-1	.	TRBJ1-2	TGTGCCAGCAGCACCCTTCAGGGAGGGGGGTATGGCTACACCTTC	CASSTLQGGGYGYTF
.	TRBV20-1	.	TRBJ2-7	TGCAGTGCTGGGAATCAACAGGGAGCGGACGAGCAGTACTTC	CSAGNQQGADEQYF
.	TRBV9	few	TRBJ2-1	TGTGCCAGCGGGCGGGACCATGAGCAGTTCTTC	CASGRDHEQFF
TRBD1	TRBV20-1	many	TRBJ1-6	TGCAGTGCTGTTACGGACAGGGGAGCTAATTCACCCCTCCACTTT	CSAVTDRGANSPLHF
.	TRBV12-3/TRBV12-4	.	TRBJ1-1	TGTGCCAGCAGTCCATCCGGGGCCCTGAACACTGAAGCTTTCTTT	CASSPSGALNTEAFF
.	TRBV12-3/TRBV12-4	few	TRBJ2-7	TGTGCCAGCAGTTTGGGGGCACAGGGAGGAGGGTACGAGCAGTACTTC	CASSLGAQGGGYEQYF
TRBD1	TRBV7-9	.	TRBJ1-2	TGTGCCAGCAGCCGTGCCGGGACAGAATATGGCTACACCTTC	CASSRAGTEYGYTF